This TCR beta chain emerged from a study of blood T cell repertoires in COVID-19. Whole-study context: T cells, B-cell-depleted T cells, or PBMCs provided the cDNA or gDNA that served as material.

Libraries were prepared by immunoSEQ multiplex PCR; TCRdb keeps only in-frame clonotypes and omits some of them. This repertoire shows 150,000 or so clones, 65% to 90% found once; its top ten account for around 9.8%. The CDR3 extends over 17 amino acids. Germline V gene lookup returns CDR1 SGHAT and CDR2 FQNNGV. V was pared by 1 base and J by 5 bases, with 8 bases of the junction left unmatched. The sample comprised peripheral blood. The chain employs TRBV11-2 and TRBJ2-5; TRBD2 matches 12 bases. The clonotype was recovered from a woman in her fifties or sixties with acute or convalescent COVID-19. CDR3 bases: TGTGCCAGCAGCTTAGGAGGTCTAGCGGGGGGGCGTGAGACCCAGTACTTC. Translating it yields CASSLGGLAGGRETQYF.